This T cell receptor beta chain was found in a study of T cell clonotyping in hematopoietic cell transplantation. The assay was immunoSEQ multiplex PCR, and TCRdb's table has in-frame clones only and misses some. This sample has 25,000 to 30,000 clones, with approximately 82% found just once. V was cut by 8 bases and J by 5 bases, with 12 bases left in between. The CDR3 length is 12 residues. From germline, CDR1 is MNHNY and CDR2 SVGAGI (reference sequence). Time point specified: recipient sample about 28 days before transplant, after cytoreduction. Sequenced here: peripheral blood mononuclear cells, sampled before stem cell transplant. The chain couples TRBV6-6 to TRBJ2-5; D might be TRBD1 or TRBD2, each matching 6 bases. This clonotype was obtained from a man aged 40-49 years with acute myeloid leukemia. Some clones in this sample may be carry-over from other donors' samples. The CDR3: CASWGAGETQYF. The CDR3 bases are TGTGCCAGCTGGGGGGCTGGGGAGACCCAGTACTTC.